This entry lists 14 T cell receptor beta chains sequenced from one sample in a study of radiation and T cells in renal cell carcinoma. Sequencing used immunoSEQ multiplex PCR; TCRdb keeps in-frame clones, though not all of them. Altogether 150,000 or so clones are present, 87% being singletons, with the ten largest covering 10% to 15%. The time point was: blood 2 weeks post-SBRT. Treatment of the sample: 15 Gy SBRT to primary tumor, nephrectomy 4 weeks later. Source: blood, taken from a patient whose treatment included radiotherapy and nephrectomy. The receptors stem from a woman aged 45-65 years with renal cell carcinoma.

The chain combines TRBV6-4 with TRBJ2-7; D call uncertain. The CDR3 has 10 residues. Germline values: CDR1 MRHNA, CDR2 SNTAGT. With 8 bases removed from V and 2 bases from J, the gap between germline ends came to 4 bases. Here the CDR3 reads CASYPYEQYF. The CDR3 DNA sequence: TGTGCCAGCTACCCCTACGAGCAGTACTTC.

In its sample, this clone was seen a few times. This chain joins TRBV11-1 and TRBJ2-5, with D unresolved. The ends were cut back, 1 base at V and 3 bases at J, with 6 bases in the middle. This CDR3 region has 13 residues. Looked up from germline, CDR1 is SGHAT and CDR2 is FQDESV (reference sequence). The CDR3 nucleotides are TGTGCCAGCAGCTTAGGGCCCGAAGAGACCCAGTACTTC. As protein: CASSLGPEETQYF.

Details on this clone: A much larger clone lies a single base off, so this may be a read error. The chain employs TRBV11-1 and TRBJ1-1, with D tentatively TRBD1 (5 bases). V was clipped by 5 bases and J by 0 bases, with 16 bases between them. The CDR3 is 16 amino acids. Germline V lookup: CDR1 SGHAT, CDR2 FQDESV (reference sequence). The CDR3 region has the DNA TGTGCCAGCAGCCCTTCCTCGACAGAAGTGAACACTGAAGCTTTCTTT. Translated, it gives CASSPSSTEVNTEAFF.

This sequence joins TRBV2 and TRBJ1-1; D is undetermined. The CDR3 is 13 amino acids. The V and J ends lost 6 bases and 0 bases respectively, with 8 bases between them. Germline CDR1 and CDR2: SNHLY and FYNNEI. In DNA form, the CDR3 reads TGTGCCAGCAGGGAAAGTTTGAACACTGAAGCTTTCTTT. Amino acid sequence: CASRESLNTEAFF.

The chain carries TRBV6-6 and TRBJ1-3, with D hard to call. This CDR3 spans 16 amino acids. V lost 8 bases and J lost 0, with 17 bases in between. The germline V gene encodes CDR1 MNHNY and CDR2 SVGAGI (reference sequence). The CDR3 bases are TGTGCCAGCTTGGAAACAGTATCCTCCTCTGGAAACACCATATATTTT. Translation gives CASLETVSSSGNTIYF.

The gene calls are TRBV7-2 and TRBJ2-2, with TRBD2 as a possible D gene (6 bases). CDR1 and CDR2 (germline): SGHTA, FQGNSA. The length of the CDR3 is 15 residues. V was shortened by 3 bases and J by 7 bases, with 15 bases between the two germline ends. The CDR3 region is CASSLVVGGGGELFF. In nucleotides, the CDR3 is TGTGCCAGCAGCTTGGTTGTGGGGGGAGGCGGGGAGCTGTTTTTT.

J is TRBJ1-2 and V is TRBV5-1; D is unclear. There are 14 residues in the CDR3. Germline CDR1 and CDR2: SGHRS and YFSETQ. With 6 bases removed from V and 3 bases from J, the gap between germline ends came to 15 bases. The CDR3, as DNA: TGCGCCAGCAACTCCGCCGGCGGGGACTATGGCTACACCTTC. Its protein is CASNSAGGDYGYTF.

This chain connects TRBV5-1 to TRBJ1-2; D is unresolved. The germline gives CDR1 SGHRS, CDR2 YFSETQ. Trimming left V 4 bases short and J 2 bases short, with 12 bases between. The CDR3 is made up of 14 amino acids. Here the CDR3 reads CASSVPQKNYGYTF. As DNA, the CDR3 is TGCGCCAGCAGCGTCCCACAGAAAAACTATGGCTACACCTTC.

This chain joins TRBV9 and TRBJ2-3; 7 positions match TRBD1. Germline V lookup: CDR1 SGDLS, CDR2 YYNGEE. V lost 0 bases, J lost 4 bases, and 2 bases stayed unmatched. The CDR3 extends over 14 amino acids. The CDR3 reads CASSVDRGADTQYF. DNA of the CDR3: TGTGCCAGCAGCGTAGACAGGGGAGCAGATACGCAGTATTTT.

The chain uses TRBV5-1 and TRBJ2-7; D is possibly TRBD1 (5 bases). Germline assignment: CDR1 SGHRS and CDR2 YFSETQ. CDR3 length: 15 residues. Trimming left V 0 bases short and J 4 bases short, with 14 bases between. As DNA, the CDR3 is TGCGCCAGCAGCTTGGACCAGGGTGGGGTTTACGAGCAGTACTTC. Its protein is CASSLDQGGVYEQYF.

The V gene is TRBV6-5, the J gene TRBJ1-4; D unresolved. V lost 2 bases and J 7 bases, leaving 11 bases between the germline ends. The germline CDR1 and CDR2 sequences are MNHEY and SVGAGI. CDR3 length: 14 residues. Here the CDR3 reads CASSYGVTGEKLFF. CDR3 nucleotide sequence: TGTGCCAGCAGTTACGGGGTAACGGGTGAAAAACTGTTTTTT.

The rearrangement links TRBV7-9 to TRBJ1-5; the D is unclear. The V and J ends lost 1 base and 6 bases respectively, with 4 bases between them. Germline lookup yields CDR1 SEHNR and CDR2 FQNEAQ (reference sequence). The CDR3 consists of 12 residues. DNA for the CDR3: TGTGCCAGCAGCTTAGGGGTTCAGCCCCAGCATTTT. The encoded protein is CASSLGVQPQHF.

This chain joins TRBV27 and TRBJ1-2; 9 nucleotides match TRBD1. Germline V gene lookup returns CDR1 MNHEY and CDR2 SMNVEV (reference sequence). CDR3 length equals 15 residues. With V trimmed by 6 bases and J by 5 bases, 10 bases remained unmatched. Here the CDR3 DNA reads TGTGCCAGCAGACCAGCCGGGACAGGGACTTATGGCTACACCTTC. Translation gives CASRPAGTGTYGYTF.

The rearrangement uses TRBV18 and TRBJ2-3; 9 nucleotides align to TRBD2. Germline V gives CDR1 KGHSH, CDR2 LQKENI. V lost 4 bases to trimming and J lost 5 bases; unmatched junction nucleotides: 10. The CDR3 has 16 residues. CDR3 region: CASSRTSSGAGDTQYF. DNA for the CDR3: TGTGCCAGCTCACGCACCTCTAGCGGGGCGGGAGATACGCAGTATTTT.